These 22 T cell receptor beta chains came from one sample sequenced in a study of CD8 T cells in Susac syndrome. RNA was extracted with the RNeasy kit, and a quantity of roughly 0.5 to 1 ug was reverse transcribed using random hexamers. TCRdb ran MiXCR on the immunoSEQ multiplex PCR reads and lists one entry per CDR3 protein. The sample yields around 170,000 distinct CDR3 sequences, around 94% seen once. The specimen sequenced was CD4+ T cells from PBMCs. These receptors all come from a human donor with Susac syndrome.

This clonotype was found a few times. The chain uses TRBV11-2 and TRBJ2-1; 9 bases line up with TRBD2. The CDR3 consists of 15 residues. Trimming at V came to 0 bases and at J to 7 bases, leaving 4 bases not matched to a gene. Germline V lookup: CDR1 SGHAT, CDR2 FQNNGV. Here the CDR3 reads CASSLDAGGQNEQFF. The CDR3 DNA follows: TGTGCCAGCAGCTTAGACGCGGGGGGGCAAAATGAGCAGTTCTTC.

The rearrangement uses TRBV7-8 and TRBJ2-1; TRBD2 agrees at 9 bases. The junction had 9 bases not matched to a gene; V was cut back by 7 bases and J by 5 bases. The germline V gene has CDR1 SGHVS and CDR2 FQNEAQ. This CDR3 contains 15 residues. The CDR3 DNA follows: TGTGCCAGCAATGTATTAGCGGGGGACGACAATGAGCAGTTCTTC. Translated, it gives CASNVLAGDDNEQFF.

The chain is built from TRBV5-1 and TRBJ2-3, with a weak D call TRBD2 (5 bases). The V end was cut by 2 bases, the J end by 4 bases, with 8 bases between. Germline V lookup: CDR1 SGHRS, CDR2 YFSETQ. The CDR3 runs 13 residues. CDR3 nucleotides: TGCGCCAGCAGCTTAGAGAGGGCAGATACGCAGTATTTT. Protein: CASSLERADTQYF.

The chain uses TRBV4-3 and TRBJ2-1, with 9 bases fitting TRBD2. The CDR3 spans 15 residues. Germline V gives CDR1 LGHNA, CDR2 YSLEER. V dropped 6 bases and J dropped 10; count of bases not matched to a gene: 13. CDR3 bases: TGCGCCAGCAGTAGCGGGGGTCGGGGGGCTGAAGAGCAGTTCTTC. Residues: CASSSGGRGAEEQFF.

The chain recombines TRBV7-9 with TRBJ2-5, with D perhaps given as TRBD1 or TRBD2 (6 bases each). The CDR3 has 15 residues. Germline V gene lookup returns CDR1 SEHNR and CDR2 FQNEAQ (reference sequence). Trimming stripped 1 base from V and 4 bases from J, with 13 bases between. The CDR3: CASSLEGGGRETQYF. CDR3 coding DNA: TGTGCCAGCAGCTTAGAAGGAGGGGGGCGAGAGACCCAGTACTTC.

The V gene is TRBV29-1, the J gene TRBJ2-1, with TRBD2 matching over 9 bases. The V and J ends lost 5 bases and 9 bases, in that order; junction bases with no gene match: 11. From germline, CDR1 is SQVTM and CDR2 ANQGSEA. There are 14 residues in the CDR3. CDR3 DNA: TGCAGCGTTCGGGATAGCGGGGGTAGGTCTGAGCAGTTCTTC. It encodes CSVRDSGGRSEQFF.

V usage is TRBV15 and J usage is TRBJ1-5; D is perhaps TRBD1 (6 bases). Germline V CDR1 and CDR2: LNHNV, YYDKDF (reference sequence). This CDR3 has 15 amino acids. V gave up 0 bases and J gave up 4 bases, with 10 bases separating them. The CDR3 nucleotides read TGTGCCACCAGCAGAGATACGGGGGCGAATCAGCCCCAGCATTTT. Its protein is CATSRDTGANQPQHF.

This rearrangement joins TRBV9 to TRBJ1-1; D gene ambiguous. V lost 4 bases and J lost 3, with 10 bases in between. The CDR3 is made up of 13 amino acids. CDR1 and CDR2 (germline): SGDLS, YYNGEE. CDR3 sequence: CASSSRLDTEAFF. CDR3 nucleotide sequence: TGTGCCAGCAGCTCCCGCTTGGACACTGAAGCTTTCTTT.

The chain has TRBV5-1 and TRBJ1-1; D call uncertain. Germline V gene lookup returns CDR1 SGHRS and CDR2 YFSETQ. V was shortened by 2 bases and J by 2 bases, with 4 bases between the two germline ends. The CDR3 sequence is 12 residues long. The CDR3, as DNA: TGCGCCAGCAGCTTTGGAAACACTGAAGCTTTCTTT. It encodes CASSFGNTEAFF.

The V call is TRBV29-1, the J call TRBJ1-1, with a weak D call TRBD1 (5 bases). Germline CDR1 is SQVTM and CDR2 is ANQGSEA. Trimming removed 6 bases at V and 11 bases at J, with 22 bases between. This CDR3 is 13 amino acids long. The CDR3: CSVARGREVRAFF. For the CDR3, the DNA is TGCAGCGTCGCACGGGGCCGAGAGGTGCGGGCTTTCTTT.

The chain combines TRBV29-1 with TRBJ2-7; D is unresolved. V was pared by 4 bases and J by 3 bases, with 10 bases between. The CDR3 sequence is 12 residues long. Germline V gene lookup returns CDR1 SQVTM and CDR2 ANQGSEA. Here the CDR3 DNA reads TGCAGCGTTGGTATACAGAACTACGAGCAGTACTTC. This sequence encodes CSVGIQNYEQYF.

The rearrangement uses TRBV29-1 and TRBJ1-2; D possibly corresponds to TRBD1 (6 bases). Between the trimmed V and J ends, which lost 7 bases and 2 bases, there was a span of 14 bases. This CDR3 spans 13 amino acids. From germline, CDR1 is SQVTM and CDR2 ANQGSEA. In DNA form, the CDR3 reads TGCAGCGCCCTAGGGGGGGGCAACTATGGCTACACCTTC. Translation: CSALGGGNYGYTF.

V is TRBV5-6 and J is TRBJ1-2; D is uncertain. Germline lookup yields CDR1 SGHDT and CDR2 YYEEEE. V was trimmed by 3 bases and J by 8 bases, leaving 11 bases between them. This CDR3 is 12 amino acids long. Written as DNA, the CDR3 is TGTGCCAGCAGCTCTGGGCGTCAGGGCTACACCTTC. Amino acid sequence: CASSSGRQGYTF.

The chain recombines TRBV20-1 with TRBJ2-2, with 7 bases matching TRBD1. Germline CDR1 reads DFQATT; CDR2 reads SNEGSKA (reference sequence). V was clipped by 6 bases and J by 0 bases; unmatched bases: 10. The CDR3 runs 16 residues. The CDR3: CSAANTGAANTGELFF. CDR3 sequence (DNA): TGCAGTGCGGCCAATACAGGGGCTGCGAACACCGGGGAGCTGTTTTTT.

The chain has TRBV5-1 and TRBJ2-3, with 9 nucleotides matching TRBD1. CDR1 is SGHRS and CDR2 is YFSETQ in the germline V gene. The CDR3 is 15 amino acids. With 4 bases clipped from V and 2 bases from J, the junction kept 5 bases outside the gene matches. The CDR3 coding sequence is TGCGCCAGCAGCGCCGGGACAGGGCCCACAGATACGCAGTATTTT. This gives the protein CASSAGTGPTDTQYF.

This clonotype was observed a few times. The gene calls are TRBV5-1 and TRBJ1-2; TRBD1 might be the D (6 bases). The germline V and J ends were trimmed by 4 bases and 3 bases, with 10 bases remaining between them. Germline CDR1 is SGHRS and CDR2 is YFSETQ. CDR3 size: 13 residues. CDR3 DNA sequence: TGCGCCAGCAGCCCACAGGGTTACTATGGCTACACCTTC. Protein: CASSPQGYYGYTF.

J is TRBJ2-3 and V is TRBV5-1, with 8 bases aligning to TRBD2. The CDR3 contains 17 residues. The V gene end was trimmed by 1 base and the J gene end by 5 bases; junction bases not matched to a gene: 12. The germline gives CDR1 SGHRS, CDR2 YFSETQ. CDR3 bases: TGCGCCAGCAGCTTGTCCCCTACTAGCGGAGGGGAAGATACGCAGTATTTT. This sequence encodes CASSLSPTSGGEDTQYF. Using reference TRBV5-1 and TRBJ2-3 for the parts outside the CDR3, the full variable domain is KAGVTQTPRYLIKTRGQQVTLSCSPISGHRSVSWYQQTPGQGLQFLFEYFSETQRNKGNFPGRFSGRQFSNSRSEMNVSTLELGDSALYLCASSLSPTSGGEDTQYFGPGTRLTVL.

The chain couples TRBV5-6 to TRBJ2-7; D might be TRBD1 (6 bases). Germline CDR1 SGHDT, CDR2 YYEEEE. Trimming stripped 1 base from V and 2 bases from J, with 10 bases between. The CDR3 covers 14 residues. The CDR3 DNA reads TGTGCCAGCAGCTTGCACAGGGTTACCTACGAGCAGTACTTC. Its protein product is CASSLHRVTYEQYF.

In its sample, this clonotype was seen a few times. This sequence joins TRBV12-3 or TRBV12-4 and TRBJ2-1; the match to TRBD1 covers 7 bases. V lost 4 bases, J lost 4 bases, and 1 base stayed unmatched. The CDR3 spans 13 residues. The CDR3 is CASSSGQYNEQFF. CDR3 nucleotide sequence: TGTGCCAGCAGTTCGGGACAGTACAATGAGCAGTTCTTC.

CDR3 DNA: TGCAGCGCTGGGGGGGGACAATCAGAGACCCAGTACTTC. Protein product: CSAGGGQSETQYF. The chain joins TRBV29-1 to TRBJ2-5; D is perhaps TRBD2 (7 bases). Trimming pared 7 bases from V and 4 bases from J, leaving 16 bases between. Per germline, CDR1 SQVTM and CDR2 ANQGSEA. The CDR3 contains 13 residues.

The V and J genes are TRBV3-1 and TRBJ1-1; TRBD1 aligns across 9 bases. Germline assignment: CDR1 LGHDT and CDR2 YNNKEL (reference sequence). This CDR3 region has 14 residues. J was trimmed by 6 bases and V by 3 bases; bases with no gene match: 5. CDR3 loop: CASSHTGGPAEAFF. As DNA, the CDR3 is TGTGCCAGCAGCCATACAGGGGGCCCGGCTGAAGCTTTCTTT.

The chain employs TRBV6-2 or TRBV6-3 and TRBJ1-6, with 7 bases aligning to TRBD1. J was trimmed by 5 bases and V by 2 bases; bases with no gene match: 3. This CDR3 has 15 amino acids. CDR1 is MNHEY, CDR2 SVGEGT, per germline. CDR3 loop: CASSYRDSHNSPLHF. The DNA for the CDR3 is TGTGCCAGCAGTTACAGGGACAGCCATAATTCACCCCTCCACTTT.